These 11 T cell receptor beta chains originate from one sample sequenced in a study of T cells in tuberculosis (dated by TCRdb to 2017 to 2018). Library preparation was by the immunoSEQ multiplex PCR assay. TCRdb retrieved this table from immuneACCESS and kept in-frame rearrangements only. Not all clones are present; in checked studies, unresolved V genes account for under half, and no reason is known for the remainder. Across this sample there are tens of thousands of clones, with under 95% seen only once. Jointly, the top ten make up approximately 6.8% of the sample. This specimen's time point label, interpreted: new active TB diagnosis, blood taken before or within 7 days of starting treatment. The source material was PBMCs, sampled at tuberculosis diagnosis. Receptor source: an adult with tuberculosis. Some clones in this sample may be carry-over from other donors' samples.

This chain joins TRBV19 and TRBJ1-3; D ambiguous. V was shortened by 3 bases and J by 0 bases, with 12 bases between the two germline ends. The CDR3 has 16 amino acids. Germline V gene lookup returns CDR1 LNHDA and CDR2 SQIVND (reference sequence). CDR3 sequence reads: CASSMRSLSSGNTIYF. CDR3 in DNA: TGTGCCAGTAGTATGAGGAGTCTATCCTCTGGAAACACCATATATTTT.

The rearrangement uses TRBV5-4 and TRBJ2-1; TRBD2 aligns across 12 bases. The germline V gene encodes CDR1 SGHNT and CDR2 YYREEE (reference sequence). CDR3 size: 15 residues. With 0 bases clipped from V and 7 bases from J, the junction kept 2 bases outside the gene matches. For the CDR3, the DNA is TGTGCCAGCAGCTTGGGACTAGCGGGGGATAATGAGCAGTTCTTC. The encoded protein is CASSLGLAGDNEQFF.

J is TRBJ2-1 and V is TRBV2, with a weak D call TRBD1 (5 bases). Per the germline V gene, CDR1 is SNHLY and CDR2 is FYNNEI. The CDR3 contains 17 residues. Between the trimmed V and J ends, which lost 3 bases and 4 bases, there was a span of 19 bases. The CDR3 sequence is CASSEFSGLLLYNEQFF. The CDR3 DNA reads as TGTGCCAGCAGTGAGTTCTCAGGGTTGCTATTATACAATGAGCAGTTCTTC.

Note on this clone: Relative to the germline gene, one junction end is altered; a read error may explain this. The CDR3: CATLGWRGGPNVLTF. CDR3 sequence (DNA): TGTGCCACCTTAGGGTGGAGGGGTGGGCCCAACGTCCTGACTTTC. The rearrangement uses TRBV2 and TRBJ2-6; TRBD2 might be the D (6 bases). The CDR3 extends over 15 amino acids. CDR1 and CDR2 from the germline V gene are SNHLY and FYNNEI. Combining the CDR3 with reference TRBV2 and TRBJ2-6 gives the whole variable domain EPEVTQTPSHQVTQMGQEVILRCVPISNHLYFYWYRQILGQKVEFLVSFYNNEISEKSEIFDDQFSVERPDGSNFTLKIRSTKLEDSAMYFCATLGWRGGPNVLTFGAGSRLTVL.

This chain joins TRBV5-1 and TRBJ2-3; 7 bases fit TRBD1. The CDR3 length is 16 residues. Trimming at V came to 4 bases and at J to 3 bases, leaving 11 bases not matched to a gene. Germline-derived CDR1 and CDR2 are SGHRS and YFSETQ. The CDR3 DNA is TGCGCCAGCAGCCCCGTGGACAGGATAGGGACAGATACGCAGTATTTT. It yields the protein CASSPVDRIGTDTQYF.

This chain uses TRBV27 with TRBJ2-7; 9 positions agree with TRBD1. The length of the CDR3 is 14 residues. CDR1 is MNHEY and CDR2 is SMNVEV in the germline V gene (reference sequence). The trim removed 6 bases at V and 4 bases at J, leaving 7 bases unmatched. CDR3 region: CASSLQGAGYEQYF. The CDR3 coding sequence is TGTGCCAGCAGCTTACAGGGGGCTGGATACGAGCAGTACTTC.

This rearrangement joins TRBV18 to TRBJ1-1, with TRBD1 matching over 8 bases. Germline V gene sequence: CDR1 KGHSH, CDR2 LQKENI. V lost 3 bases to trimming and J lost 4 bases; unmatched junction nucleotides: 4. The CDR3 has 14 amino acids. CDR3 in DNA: TGTGCCAGCTCACCCTCAGGGGGCTCCACTGAAGCTTTCTTT. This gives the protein CASSPSGGSTEAFF.

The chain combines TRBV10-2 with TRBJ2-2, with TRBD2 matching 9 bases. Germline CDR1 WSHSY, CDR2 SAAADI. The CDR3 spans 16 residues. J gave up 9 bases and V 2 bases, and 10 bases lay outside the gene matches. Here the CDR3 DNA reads TGCGCCAGCAGTGAGAGCGGGCTAGCGGGATTCCGGGAGCTGTTTTTT. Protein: CASSESGLAGFRELFF.

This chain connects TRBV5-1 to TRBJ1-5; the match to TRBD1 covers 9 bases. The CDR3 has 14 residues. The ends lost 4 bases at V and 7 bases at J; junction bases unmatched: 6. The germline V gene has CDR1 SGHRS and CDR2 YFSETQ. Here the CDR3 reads CASSPGQGRQPQHF. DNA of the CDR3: TGCGCCAGCAGCCCAGGACAGGGGAGGCAGCCCCAGCATTTT.

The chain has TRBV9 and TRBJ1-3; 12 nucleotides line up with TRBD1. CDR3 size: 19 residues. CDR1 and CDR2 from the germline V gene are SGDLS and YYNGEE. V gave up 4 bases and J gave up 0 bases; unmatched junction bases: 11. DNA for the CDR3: TGTGCCAGCAGCACGAGGGACAGGGGGCCAGGTCCCTCTGGAAACACCATATATTTT. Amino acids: CASSTRDRGPGPSGNTIYF.

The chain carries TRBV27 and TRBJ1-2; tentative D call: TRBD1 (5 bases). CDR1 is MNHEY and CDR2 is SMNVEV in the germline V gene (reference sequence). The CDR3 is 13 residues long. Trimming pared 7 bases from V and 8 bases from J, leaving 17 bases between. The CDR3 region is CASTRSGLGGYTF. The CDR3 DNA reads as TGTGCCAGCACCCGGTCAGGGTTGGGAGGCTACACCTTC.